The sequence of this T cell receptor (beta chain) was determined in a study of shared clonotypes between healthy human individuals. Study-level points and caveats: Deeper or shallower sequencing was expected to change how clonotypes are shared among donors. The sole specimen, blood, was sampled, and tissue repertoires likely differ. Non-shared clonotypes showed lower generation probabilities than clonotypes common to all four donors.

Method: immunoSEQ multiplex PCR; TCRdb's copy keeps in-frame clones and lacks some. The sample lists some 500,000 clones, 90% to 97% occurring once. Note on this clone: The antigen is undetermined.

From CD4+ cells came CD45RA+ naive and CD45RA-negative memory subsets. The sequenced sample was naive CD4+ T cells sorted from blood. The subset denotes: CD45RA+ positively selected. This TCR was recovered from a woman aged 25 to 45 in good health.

The DNA of the CDR3 is TGTGCCAGCTCCCCGGGACTAGCGGGAGGAAGGGAGACCCAGTACTTC. Translation: CASSPGLAGGRETQYF. The gene calls are TRBV18 and TRBJ2-5, with 15 bases that match TRBD2. Trimming took 6 bases from V and 5 from J; bases not matched to a gene: 7. This CDR3 contains 16 residues. Germline V gene data show CDR1 as KGHSH and CDR2 as LQKENI.